The T cell receptor (beta chain) described here comes from a study of cytomegalovirus exposure and HLA in healthy donors. V gave up 6 bases and J gave up 6 bases; unmatched junction bases: 1. The CDR3 consists of 13 residues. Germline CDR1 is SGHVS and CDR2 is FNYEAQ. Vbeta (60) and Jbeta (13) primers were used in the PCR. Some clones are missing from TCRdb's copy, which holds only in-frame ones; the method was immunoSEQ multiplex PCR. The sample lists roughly 79,000 clones, around 70% occurring once. Nominally healthy donors provided the samples, though records likely missed some immune exposures. The chain combines TRBV7-6 with TRBJ2-2; TRBD2 agrees at 10 bases. The sequenced sample consisted of PBMCs. The sequence came from a woman between 50 and 59 years old in good health and CMV-seropositive. CDR3 region: CASRTSGPGELFF. CDR3 DNA sequence: TGTGCCAGCAGGACTAGCGGGCCCGGGGAGCTGTTTTTT.